The clone carrying this T cell receptor (beta chain) occurred a few times. Here immunoSEQ multiplex PCR was the method, and the copy in TCRdb shows in-frame clones only, minus some. Of 850,000 to 1,200,000 clones in the sample, 70% to 80% were seen once. The source of the sample is a study of shared clonotypes between healthy human individuals. V was cut by 2 bases and J by 2 bases, with 13 bases left in between. The CDR3 sequence is 16 residues long. CDR1 SGHRS and CDR2 YFSETQ come from the germline V gene. The specimen sequenced was memory CD4+ T cells sorted from blood. Stated subset: CD45RA-negative fraction. This receptor was obtained from a young man in good health. The rearrangement uses TRBV5-1 and TRBJ2-2; perhaps TRBD1 as D (6 bases). DNA for the CDR3: TGCGCCAGCAGCTTTCAGGACAGACGCAACACCGGGGAGCTGTTTTTT. Amino acids: CASSFQDRRNTGELFF.